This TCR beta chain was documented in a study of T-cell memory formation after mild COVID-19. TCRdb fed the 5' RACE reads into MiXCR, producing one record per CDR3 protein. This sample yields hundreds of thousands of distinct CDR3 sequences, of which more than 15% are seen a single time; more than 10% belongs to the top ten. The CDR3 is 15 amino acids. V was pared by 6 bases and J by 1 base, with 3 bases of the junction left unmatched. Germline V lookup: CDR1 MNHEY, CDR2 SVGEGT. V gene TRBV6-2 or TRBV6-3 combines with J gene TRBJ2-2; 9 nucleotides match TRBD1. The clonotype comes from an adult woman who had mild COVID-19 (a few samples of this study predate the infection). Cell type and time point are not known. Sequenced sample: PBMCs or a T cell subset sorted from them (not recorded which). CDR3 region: CASRTGGRNTGELFF. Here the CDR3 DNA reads TGTGCCAGCAGGACAGGGGGGAGGAACACCGGGGAGCTGTTTTTT.